Listed here are 13 T cell receptor beta chains from one sample, sequenced in a study of control samples from healthy donors and cancer patients. Sequenced by immunoSEQ multiplex PCR; TCRdb stores in-frame clones only, minus some. The sample records 98,000 or so clones, around 80% being singletons. Input material: blood. All receptors come from a man in his 60s in good health.

V usage is TRBV5-1 and J usage is TRBJ1-5; 7 bases map to TRBD1. With V trimmed by 4 bases and J by 0 bases, 4 bases remained unmatched. CDR1 is SGHRS and CDR2 is YFSETQ in the germline V gene. The CDR3 has 15 amino acids. The CDR3 reads CASSIGTDSNQPQHF. CDR3 DNA: TGCGCCAGCAGCATCGGGACAGATAGCAATCAGCCCCAGCATTTT.

This chain links TRBV5-6 with TRBJ2-3; a weak D match, TRBD1 (5 bases). V was clipped by 0 bases and J by 3 bases, with 11 bases between them. CDR1 and CDR2 (germline): SGHDT, YYEEEE. The CDR3 has 15 residues. CDR3 DNA sequence: TGTGCCAGCAGCTTGGTGGTAGGGGCGACAGATACGCAGTATTTT. It specifies CASSLVVGATDTQYF.

The V and J genes are TRBV9 and TRBJ1-6; 8 nucleotides agree with TRBD1. CDR3 length equals 14 residues. The V and J ends lost 2 bases and 7 bases, in that order; junction bases with no gene match: 2. Germline values: CDR1 SGDLS, CDR2 YYNGEE. The CDR3 nucleotides are TGTGCCAGCAGCGTGACAGGGGAAAATTCACCCCTCCACTTT. The encoded protein is CASSVTGENSPLHF.

The J gene is TRBJ1-2, the V gene TRBV18; 9 positions match TRBD1. The CDR3 sequence is 15 residues long. Germline CDR1 is KGHSH and CDR2 is LQKENI. V lost 8 bases and J lost 2; bases outside the gene matches: 9. CDR3 DNA: TGTGCCAGCCAACCGTTAGGGACAGGGAACTATGGCTACACCTTC. This translates into CASQPLGTGNYGYTF.

The chain joins TRBV2 to TRBJ2-5, with a tentative D call TRBD1 (5 bases). CDR1 is SNHLY and CDR2 is FYNNEI in the germline V gene. Trimming took 1 base from V and 2 from J, leaving 11 bases between them. This CDR3 spans 15 amino acids. DNA for the CDR3: TGTGCCAGCAGTGAAGAGCCCGCAGGGCAAGAGACCCAGTACTTC. Its protein product is CASSEEPAGQETQYF. The full variable domain, its missing parts supplied by reference TRBV2 and TRBJ2-5, is EPEVTQTPSHQVTQMGQEVILRCVPISNHLYFYWYRQILGQKVEFLVSFYNNEISEKSEIFDDQFSVERPDGSNFTLKIRSTKLEDSAMYFCASSEEPAGQETQYFGPGTRLLVL.

DNA for the CDR3: TGTGCCAGCAGCGACAGGGGATCTGAAGCTTTCTTT. As protein: CASSDRGSEAFF. The chain joins TRBV9 to TRBJ1-1; TRBD1 matches 7 bases. The junction had 2 bases not matched to a gene; V was cut back by 3 bases and J by 6 bases. CDR3 size: 12 residues. Germline assignment: CDR1 SGDLS and CDR2 YYNGEE.

This clone has a handful of counts. The V and J genes are TRBV5-1 and TRBJ2-5; 7 bases line up with TRBD2. V dropped 0 bases and J dropped 4; count of bases not matched to a gene: 6. Germline V gene sequence: CDR1 SGHRS, CDR2 YFSETQ. The CDR3 is 15 residues long. CDR3 sequence: CASSLALAARETQYF. The DNA for the CDR3 is TGCGCCAGCAGCTTGGCCCTAGCGGCAAGAGAGACCCAGTACTTC.

This chain links TRBV2 with TRBJ1-1; D unresolved. Trimming pared 6 bases from V and 6 bases from J, leaving 11 bases between. There are 12 residues in the CDR3. The V gene's germline CDR1 is SNHLY and CDR2 FYNNEI. CDR3 nucleotides: TGTGCCAGCAGCCGCCTTGATTCTGAAGCTTTCTTT. It yields the protein CASSRLDSEAFF.

The chain employs TRBV3-1 (or the pseudogene TRBV3-2) and TRBJ1-1; D might be TRBD1 (6 bases). The CDR3 loop spans 16 amino acids. V was trimmed by 4 bases and J by 11 bases, leaving 26 bases between them. The V gene's germline CDR1 is LGHDT and CDR2 YNNKEL (reference sequence). The CDR3 bases are TGTGCCAGCAGCCCGAGTGAGAAGGGCAGGGGCTTTGGGGCTTTCTTT. Its protein product is CASSPSEKGRGFGAFF.

The gene calls are TRBV4-2 and TRBJ2-3; D is possibly TRBD2 (6 bases). There are 16 residues in the CDR3. The ends were cut back, 0 bases at V and 4 bases at J, with 14 bases in the middle. Germline V lookup: CDR1 LGHNA, CDR2 YNFKEQ. The CDR3 nucleotides are TGTGCCAGCAGCCAAGATCTAGGAGGGGTCTCAGATACGCAGTATTTT. Its translation is CASSQDLGGVSDTQYF.

J is TRBJ1-1 and V is TRBV7-7; D gene unclear. The germline CDR1 and CDR2 sequences are SSHAT and FNYEAQ (reference sequence). V was trimmed by 5 bases and J by 0 bases, leaving 10 bases between them. The CDR3 has 14 residues. CDR3 in DNA: TGTGCCAGCAGCCCCTCTGGGATGAACACTGAAGCTTTCTTT. It codes for CASSPSGMNTEAFF.

The chain is built from TRBV13 and TRBJ2-3; 9 bases are a match to TRBD1. Trimming cost V 5 bases and J 0 bases; bases outside gene matches: 9. Germline lookup yields CDR1 PRHDT and CDR2 FYEKMQ (reference sequence). This CDR3 is built from 17 residues. In DNA form, the CDR3 reads TGTGCCAGCAGCAGACGTGGGACAGGGAGTAGCACAGATACGCAGTATTTT. This encodes CASSRRGTGSSTDTQYF.

J is TRBJ2-5 and V is TRBV5-6, with D possibly TRBD2 on 5 matching bases. Trimming removed 4 bases at V and 4 bases at J, with 17 bases between. CDR1 and CDR2 (germline): SGHDT, YYEEEE. The CDR3 covers 15 residues. The CDR3 here is CASSPGNSAGETQYF. CDR3 DNA: TGTGCCAGCAGCCCCGGGAATTCAGCTGGAGAGACCCAGTACTTC. The whole variable domain, remainder taken from reference TRBV5-6 and TRBJ2-5, is DAGVTQSPTHLIKTRGQQVTLRCSPKSGHDTVSWYQQALGQGPQFIFQYYEEEERQRGNFPDRFSGHQFPNYSSELNVNALLLGDSALYLCASSPGNSAGETQYFGPGTRLLVL.